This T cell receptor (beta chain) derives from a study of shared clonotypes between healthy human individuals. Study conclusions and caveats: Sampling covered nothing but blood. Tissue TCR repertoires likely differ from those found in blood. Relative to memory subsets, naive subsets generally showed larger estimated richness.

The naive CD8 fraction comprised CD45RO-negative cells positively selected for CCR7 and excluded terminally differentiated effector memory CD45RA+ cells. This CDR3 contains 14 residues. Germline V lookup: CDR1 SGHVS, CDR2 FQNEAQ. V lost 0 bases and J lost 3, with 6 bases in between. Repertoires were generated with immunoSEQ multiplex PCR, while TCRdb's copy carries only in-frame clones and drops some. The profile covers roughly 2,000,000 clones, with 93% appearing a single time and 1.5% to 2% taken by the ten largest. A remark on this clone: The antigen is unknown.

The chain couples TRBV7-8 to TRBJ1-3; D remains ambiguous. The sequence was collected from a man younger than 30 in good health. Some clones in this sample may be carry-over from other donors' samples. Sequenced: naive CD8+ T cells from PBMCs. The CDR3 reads CASSLAGFGNTIYF. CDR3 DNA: TGTGCCAGCAGCTTAGCAGGGTTTGGAAACACCATATATTTT.